The 4 T cell receptor beta chains in this list originate from one sample, sequenced in a study of T cells in women clearing cervical HPV infection. Only in-frame clones appear in the TCRdb table, and some are missing; sequencing was by immunoSEQ multiplex PCR. Its clone listing holds tens of thousands of clones. The sequenced sample consisted of blood buffy coat. The receptors come from a woman aged 18 to 69 with a cervical HPV16 infection that either progressed to CIN3+ or cleared (not recorded which).

With regard to this clone: The read ends 3 residues shy of where the CDR3 ends; the end is completed using the germline J gene. The chain has TRBV6-1 and TRBJ1-2; the D gene is possibly TRBD1 (6 bases). The CDR3 totals 15 residues. Per germline, CDR1 MNHNS and CDR2 SASEGT. Trimming removed 3 bases from V and 4 bases from J, with 15 bases in between. The CDR3 sequence: CASSDLQGRSYGYTF. The CDR3 bases that were read are TGTGCCAGCAGTGACTTACAGGGTCGAAGCTATGGC.

Remarks on this clone: Sequencing ends 3 residues short of the CDR3 end; the germline J gene provides the rest. The genes are TRBV20-1 and TRBJ1-4; unclear D gene. The CDR3 runs 14 residues. V was cut by 3 bases and J by 0 bases, with 8 bases left in between. Per the germline V gene, CDR1 is DFQATT and CDR2 is SNEGSKA (reference sequence). CDR3 bases read: TGCAGTGCTAGGGGCCCCGCAACTAATGAAAAA. Translated, it gives CSARGPATNEK. The whole CDR3 region reads CSARGPATNEKLFF.

CDR3 bases read: TGTGCCAGCTCACCACCGAACGGCAGGACCTACGAG. Protein: CASSPPNGRTYE. From start to end, the CDR3 is CASSPPNGRTYEQYF. The gene calls are TRBV18 and TRBJ2-7; unclear D gene. The CDR3 end falls 3 residues outside the read, so it is completed with the germline J gene. V lost 0 bases to trimming and J lost 2 bases, with 11 bases between them. CDR1 and CDR2 from the germline V gene are KGHSH and LQKENI. The CDR3 runs to 15 residues.

A remark on this clone: With the read ending 3 residues before the CDR3 end, the germline J gene is used to fill in that end. The chain uses TRBV5-4 and TRBJ2-3; tentatively, D is TRBD2 (5 bases). The CDR3 spans 15 residues. Between the trimmed V and J ends, which lost 4 bases and 6 bases, there was a span of 18 bases. CDR1 and CDR2 from the germline V gene are SGHNT and YYREEE (reference sequence). CDR3 loop: CASSLGNSRADTQYF. The sequenced CDR3 bases are TGTGCCAGCAGCCTCGGGAATTCGCGGGCGGATACG.